Below, 13 T cell receptor beta chains from the same sample are listed, as sequenced in a study of blood T cell repertoires in COVID-19. Some clones are missing from TCRdb's copy, which holds only in-frame ones; the method was immunoSEQ multiplex PCR. The sample contains some 220,000 clones, 85% of which appear only once. Sequences were obtained from peripheral blood. These TCRs come from a woman aged 60-75 years with active or convalescent COVID-19.

This chain joins TRBV6-7 and TRBJ2-2; 16 bases map to TRBD2. TRBV6-7 belongs to the ORF category, with a function that is uncertain. CDR3 length: 17 residues. Losses at the gene ends were 9 bases for V and 5 bases for J; bases not matched to a gene: 9. The CDR3 protein is CARGLAGGPARTGELFF. The CDR3 DNA sequence: TGTGCCAGGGGACTAGCGGGAGGGCCCGCGAGGACCGGGGAGCTGTTTTTT.

V and J are TRBV6-6 and TRBJ2-3; TRBD2 agrees at 9 bases. The CDR3 runs to 18 residues. Germline V gene sequence: CDR1 MNHNY, CDR2 SVGAGI (reference sequence). J was trimmed by 2 bases and V by 5 bases; bases with no gene match: 14. In nucleotides, the CDR3 is TGTGCCAGCAGTCAGTTACCTCTAGCGGGGACCTACACAGATACGCAGTATTTT. Its protein is CASSQLPLAGTYTDTQYF.

The chain is built from TRBV12-5 and TRBJ2-2; TRBD1 is a possible D gene (5 bases). The CDR3 is made up of 15 amino acids. V dropped 6 bases and J dropped 9 bases, with 20 bases sitting between them. Per germline, CDR1 LGHNT and CDR2 FRNRAP. The CDR3 sequence: CASGFVTGITWELFF. The CDR3 DNA sequence: TGTGCTAGTGGCTTTGTCACAGGAATAACCTGGGAGCTGTTTTTT.

The genes are TRBV5-1 and TRBJ2-1, with 10 bases lining up with TRBD1. CDR3 size: 14 residues. Germline CDR1 and CDR2: SGHRS and YFSETQ. The ends lost 0 bases at V and 6 bases at J; junction bases unmatched: 0. The DNA of the CDR3 is TGCGCCAGCAGCTTGGGACAGGGGGCCAATGAGCAGTTCTTC. Encoded protein: CASSLGQGANEQFF.

V gene TRBV2 combines with J gene TRBJ1-5; 8 bases fit TRBD1. V dropped 0 bases and J dropped 10; count of bases not matched to a gene: 11. Looked up from germline, CDR1 is SNHLY and CDR2 is FYNNEI. The CDR3 length is 16 residues. CDR3 DNA: TGTGCCAGCAGTGAAGCGCTTAGGGACAGGCAACGTCCCCAGCATTTT. Protein sequence: CASSEALRDRQRPQHF.

This clone was seen many times. The chain uses TRBV11-2 and TRBJ2-2, with TRBD2 as a possible D gene (5 bases). The V and J ends lost 4 bases and 6 bases respectively, with 15 bases between them. Germline lookup yields CDR1 SGHAT and CDR2 FQNNGV. The CDR3 spans 15 residues. CDR3 bases: TGTGCCAGCAGCTATAATGCGGACTCCTCCGGGGAGCTGTTTTTT. Encoded protein: CASSYNADSSGELFF.

This clone was observed a few times. The chain has TRBV7-2 and TRBJ1-1, with a tentative D call TRBD1 (6 bases). Trimming left V 5 bases short and J 1 base short, with 14 bases between. The CDR3 extends over 15 amino acids. The germline V gene has CDR1 SGHTA and CDR2 FQGNSA. The CDR3 DNA reads as TGTGCCAGCAGCCTCGGACCGACAGGGAACACTGAAGCTTTCTTT. This encodes CASSLGPTGNTEAFF.

The chain joins TRBV24-1 to TRBJ2-3; D might be TRBD1 (6 bases). There are 15 residues in the CDR3. Germline-derived CDR1 and CDR2 are KGHDR and SFDVKD. V was trimmed by 3 bases and J by 2 bases, leaving 11 bases between them. The CDR3 coding sequence is TGTGCCACCAGTGATCCACAGGGTACCACAGATACGCAGTATTTT. It is translated as CATSDPQGTTDTQYF.

The J gene is TRBJ1-1, the V gene TRBV6-5, with D possibly TRBD1 on 6 matching bases. The germline V and J ends were trimmed by 7 bases and 0 bases, with 15 bases remaining between them. This CDR3 is built from 15 residues. Looked up from germline, CDR1 is MNHEY and CDR2 is SVGAGI. The CDR3 here is CASIPPGALNTEAFF. The DNA of the CDR3 is TGTGCCAGCATCCCCCCAGGGGCCCTGAACACTGAAGCTTTCTTT.

The chain is built from TRBV2 and TRBJ2-3, with 12 bases aligning to TRBD2. The CDR3 has 16 residues. The junction had 6 bases not matched to a gene; V was cut back by 2 bases and J by 6 bases. Looked up from germline, CDR1 is SNHLY and CDR2 is FYNNEI. The CDR3 here is CASSERLAGAMDTQYF. The CDR3 DNA reads TGTGCCAGCAGTGAAAGACTAGCGGGGGCTATGGATACGCAGTATTTT.

J is TRBJ1-6 and V is TRBV2; D unresolved. The CDR3 runs to 14 residues. V dropped 3 bases and J dropped 9 bases, with 12 bases sitting between them. The germline gives CDR1 SNHLY, CDR2 FYNNEI. The CDR3 sequence is CASSDPPRGSPLHF. In nucleotides, the CDR3 is TGTGCCAGCAGTGACCCACCTAGAGGTTCACCCCTCCACTTT.

The chain recombines TRBV4-1 with TRBJ2-3; 8 bases are shared with TRBD2. V dropped 1 base and J dropped 4; count of bases not matched to a gene: 10. Germline V gene lookup returns CDR1 MGHRA and CDR2 YSYEKL. The CDR3 sequence is 17 residues long. CDR3 DNA: TGCGCCAGCAGCCAAGCAGCCGGGGGGGGGCCGGCAGATACGCAGTATTTT. Residues: CASSQAAGGGPADTQYF.

J is TRBJ2-5 and V is TRBV5-4; TRBD2 agrees at 8 bases. Germline CDR1 reads SGHNT; CDR2 reads YYREEE (reference sequence). Trimming cost V 3 bases and J 2 bases; bases outside gene matches: 9. CDR3 length: 16 residues. This CDR3 reads CASSSHGRAGQETQYF. The CDR3 DNA follows: TGTGCCAGCAGCTCCCACGGGAGGGCCGGTCAAGAGACCCAGTACTTC.